One and the same sample provided the 26 T cell receptor beta chains below, sequenced in a study of tissue T cells after allogeneic stem cell transplantation. The data were produced by immunoSEQ multiplex PCR, yet TCRdb's version contains in-frame clones alone and is incomplete. The sample yields approximately 12,000 clones, around two thirds seen once. This sample comprised tissue from the right colon, obtained at autopsy. Every receptor here comes from a woman aged 18-50 years with breast cancer.

The V and J genes are TRBV27 and TRBJ1-5; no reliable D call. V gave up 5 bases and J gave up 4 bases, with 9 bases separating them. CDR1 is MNHEY, CDR2 SMNVEV, per germline (reference sequence). This CDR3 spans 13 amino acids. For the CDR3, the DNA is TGTGCCAGCAGTCAGGACTGGAATCAGCCCCAGCATTTT. Its protein is CASSQDWNQPQHF.

The genes are TRBV5-1 and TRBJ2-3; D not certain. This CDR3 has 14 amino acids. Trimming removed 4 bases from V and 2 bases from J, with 11 bases in between. CDR1 and CDR2 from the germline V gene are SGHRS and YFSETQ. CDR3 in DNA: TGCGCCAGCAGCGAACAGAAAAACACAGATACGCAGTATTTT. Encoded protein: CASSEQKNTDTQYF.

In this sample, this clone is medium-sized. The chain links TRBV11-3 to TRBJ1-6, with TRBD1 matching over 7 bases. Losses at the gene ends were 5 bases for V and 0 bases for J; bases not matched to a gene: 1. From germline, CDR1 is SGHNT and CDR2 YENEEA. The CDR3 is 15 residues long. The CDR3 here is CASSRDSSYNSPLHF. The CDR3 nucleotides are TGTGCCAGCAGCCGGGACAGCTCCTATAATTCACCCCTCCACTTT.

CDR3 DNA sequence: TGTGCCAGCAGCTGGTCGTCGGGGAATCAGCCCCAGCATTTT. Its translation: CASSWSSGNQPQHF. The chain uses TRBV7-2 and TRBJ1-5; D not certain. This CDR3 has 14 amino acids. CDR1 is SGHTA and CDR2 is FQGNSA in the germline V gene. V was shortened by 4 bases and J by 4 bases, with 11 bases between the two germline ends.

This chain connects TRBV5-1 to TRBJ2-1; 11 nucleotides align to TRBD1. Trimming cost V 5 bases and J 7 bases; bases outside gene matches: 5. The CDR3 length is 14 residues. Germline loops: CDR1 SGHRS, CDR2 YFSETQ. DNA for the CDR3: TGCGCCAGCAGTGGACAGGGGGCTTCAAATGAGCAGTTCTTC. Translation gives CASSGQGASNEQFF.

This clone came up a few times. The J gene is TRBJ1-1, the V gene TRBV12-5, with 8 bases aligning to TRBD1. The CDR3 has 15 residues. Germline CDR1 and CDR2: LGHNT and FRNRAP. V shed 5 bases, J shed 4 bases, and the junction held 9 bases outside the gene matches. The CDR3 region has the DNA TGTGCTAGTGGTCTCAACAGGGGGGGAATCACTGAAGCTTTCTTT. Its protein is CASGLNRGGITEAFF.

The CDR3 sequence: CASSVDPGYAEQFF. CDR3 DNA: TGTGCCAGCAGCGTAGATCCAGGATATGCCGAGCAGTTCTTC. The chain recombines TRBV9 with TRBJ2-1, with no clear D. Germline-derived CDR1 and CDR2 are SGDLS and YYNGEE. The length of the CDR3 is 14 residues. Trimming stripped 0 bases from V and 10 bases from J, with 14 bases between.

The chain recombines TRBV5-5 with TRBJ2-1; TRBD2 is a possible D gene (6 bases). V lost 4 bases, J lost 3 bases, and 17 bases lay in between. Germline V CDR1 and CDR2: SGHKS, YYEKEE (reference sequence). This CDR3 has 16 residues. The CDR3: CASSPDRDSLYNEQFF. The CDR3 nucleotides are TGTGCCAGCAGCCCGGACCGGGACTCACTCTACAATGAGCAGTTCTTC.

This chain uses TRBV5-1 with TRBJ2-7; D not certain. The CDR3 extends over 15 amino acids. Trimming took 1 base from V and 3 from J, leaving 14 bases between them. Looked up from germline, CDR1 is SGHRS and CDR2 is YFSETQ. CDR3 loop: CASSLNPGQFYEQYF. CDR3 nucleotide sequence: TGCGCCAGCAGCTTGAACCCGGGCCAATTCTACGAGCAGTACTTC. Full variable domain (remainder filled in from reference TRBV5-1 and TRBJ2-7): KAGVTQTPRYLIKTRGQQVTLSCSPISGHRSVSWYQQTPGQGLQFLFEYFSETQRNKGNFPGRFSGRQFSNSRSEMNVSTLELGDSALYLCASSLNPGQFYEQYFGPGTRLTVT.

This clone was recorded a few times. The chain is built from TRBV6-6 and TRBJ2-3; unclear D gene. Germline V lookup: CDR1 MNHNY, CDR2 SVGAGI (reference sequence). Trimming took 10 bases from V and 0 from J, leaving 17 bases between them. The CDR3 is made up of 15 amino acids. The CDR3 is CATCPVAASTDTQYF. The CDR3 region has the DNA TGTGCCACCTGTCCTGTAGCAGCAAGCACAGATACGCAGTATTTT.

The chain couples TRBV6-5 to TRBJ2-1; a weak D match, TRBD1 (5 bases). This CDR3 region has 13 residues. In germline, CDR1 is MNHEY, CDR2 SVGAGI. Trimming left V 6 bases short and J 6 bases short, with 12 bases between. CDR3 loop: CASSRDSFNEQFF. CDR3 coding DNA: TGTGCCAGCAGCCGCGACAGCTTCAATGAGCAGTTCTTC.

The chain has TRBV7-3 and TRBJ2-1; 7 nucleotides agree with TRBD2. This CDR3 region has 16 residues. The V gene end was trimmed by 2 bases and the J gene end by 0 bases; junction bases not matched to a gene: 4. In germline, CDR1 is SGHTA, CDR2 FQGTGA. The CDR3 DNA reads TGTGCCAGCAGCTTAGGGCTAGCGGCCTCCTACAATGAGCAGTTCTTC. Translation: CASSLGLAASYNEQFF.

This clone was observed once. Other DNA sequences in this specimen translate into the identical CDR3. The chain combines TRBV6-2 or TRBV6-3 with TRBJ2-5, with TRBD2 identical over 8 bases. CDR1 is MNHEY and CDR2 is SVGEGT in the germline V gene. The V gene end was trimmed by 5 bases and the J gene end by 5 bases; junction bases not matched to a gene: 1. CDR3 length: 12 residues. The CDR3, as DNA: TGTGCCAGCAGTACGGGGGGGGAGACCCAGTACTTC. Translated, it gives CASSTGGETQYF.

J is TRBJ2-5 and V is TRBV30; possible D gene TRBD2, 6 bases. V dropped 8 bases and J dropped 3 bases, with 16 bases sitting between them. This CDR3 spans 13 amino acids. The V gene's germline CDR1 is GTSNPN and CDR2 SVGIG (reference sequence). The CDR3 sequence is CASYQRVEETQYF. In DNA form, the CDR3 reads TGTGCCAGCTACCAGCGGGTAGAAGAGACCCAGTACTTC.

V and J are TRBV2 and TRBJ2-7; D uncertain. Germline V gives CDR1 SNHLY, CDR2 FYNNEI. V was cut by 5 bases and J by 0 bases, with 11 bases left in between. CDR3 size: 14 residues. CDR3: CASSFLRSSYEQYF. CDR3 coding DNA: TGTGCCAGCAGTTTCTTACGCAGCTCCTACGAGCAGTACTTC.

The V call is TRBV5-5, the J call TRBJ2-7; the D call may be TRBD1 or TRBD2 (6 bases each). Germline V CDR1 and CDR2: SGHKS, YYEKEE (reference sequence). Trimming removed 1 base from V and 3 bases from J, with 11 bases in between. The CDR3 has 14 amino acids. The CDR3 DNA reads as TGTGCCAGCAGCTTGTGGGGGGCGGGCTACGAGCAGTACTTC. Translated: CASSLWGAGYEQYF.

The chain combines TRBV11-2 with TRBJ2-2; D might be TRBD1 or TRBD2, each matching 6 bases. The CDR3 runs to 15 residues. Trimming took 7 bases from V and 0 from J, leaving 12 bases between them. CDR1 and CDR2 from the germline V gene are SGHAT and FQNNGV. CDR3 sequence (DNA): TGTGCCAGCACGGTTAGGGGGGCGAACACCGGGGAGCTGTTTTTT. This sequence encodes CASTVRGANTGELFF.

The V gene is TRBV18, the J gene TRBJ2-5; unclear D gene. The length of the CDR3 is 14 residues. Germline V CDR1 and CDR2: KGHSH, LQKENI. Trimming stripped 1 base from V and 4 bases from J, with 10 bases between. As DNA, the CDR3 is TGTGCCAGCTCACCACGGGCAGTGGCAGAGACCCAGTACTTC. Its protein product is CASSPRAVAETQYF.

This clone appeared a few times. The chain uses TRBV4-3 and TRBJ2-3, with TRBD2 matching 10 bases. Germline values: CDR1 LGHNA, CDR2 YSLEER. This CDR3 region has 18 residues. V lost 4 bases to trimming and J lost 3 bases; unmatched junction nucleotides: 13. Here the CDR3 DNA reads TGCGCCAGCAGCCTCAATCCTAGCGGGAGAGAGGGGACAGATACGCAGTATTTT. Encoded protein: CASSLNPSGREGTDTQYF.

This chain connects TRBV6-1 to TRBJ2-1; D is possibly TRBD1 (6 bases). CDR3 size: 13 residues. CDR1 is MNHNS and CDR2 is SASEGT in the germline V gene. Here the CDR3 reads CATRGGSYNEQFF. The DNA of the CDR3 is TGTGCTACCCGAGGGGGCTCCTACAATGAGCAGTTCTTC.

The chain joins TRBV11-2 to TRBJ1-5; no firm D call. Deletions cut 4 bases from V and 9 bases from J, with 10 bases between. The germline V gene has CDR1 SGHAT and CDR2 FQNNGV. This CDR3 comprises 12 residues. CDR3 sequence (DNA): TGTGCCAGCAGCTCGCCCGGCGTGCCCCAGCATTTT. It yields the protein CASSSPGVPQHF.

This chain connects TRBV7-2 to TRBJ2-1, with 8 positions matching TRBD2. Trimming removed 2 bases from V and 6 bases from J; junction bases left unmatched: 9. The germline V gene has CDR1 SGHTA and CDR2 FQGNSA. The CDR3 length is 16 residues. CDR3 sequence (DNA): TGTGCCAGCAGCTTACGGGCGGGGGGCGCTTTCAATGAGCAGTTCTTC. Its translation is CASSLRAGGAFNEQFF.

This chain links TRBV7-9 with TRBJ1-1, with TRBD1 matching 9 bases. Germline trimming cut 1 base from V and 3 bases from J; bases unmatched to any gene: 6. Looked up from germline, CDR1 is SEHNR and CDR2 is FQNEAQ (reference sequence). The CDR3 length is 16 residues. In nucleotides, the CDR3 is TGTGCCAGCAGCTTAGGACAGGGGGGTTTGGACACTGAAGCTTTCTTT. Amino acids: CASSLGQGGLDTEAFF.

The chain is built from TRBV7-2 and TRBJ2-2; possible D gene TRBD2, 6 bases. Per germline, CDR1 SGHTA and CDR2 FQGNSA. Between the trimmed V and J ends, which lost 3 bases and 7 bases, there was a span of 12 bases. CDR3 size: 14 residues. The CDR3 DNA sequence: TGTGCCAGCAGCTTCGGGAGTTGGGGCGGGGAGCTGTTTTTT. Residues: CASSFGSWGGELFF.

This clone was detected only a few times. The V and J genes are TRBV20-1 and TRBJ2-1, with D maybe TRBD2 (5 bases). Trimming removed 0 bases from V and 12 bases from J, with 9 bases in between. The CDR3 length is 11 residues. Germline CDR1 reads DFQATT; CDR2 reads SNEGSKA (reference sequence). The chain's CDR3 is CSARDRRAQFF. Here the CDR3 DNA reads TGCAGTGCTAGAGATCGGCGGGCGCAGTTCTTC.

This clone was seen only a few times. The rearrangement links TRBV6-4 to TRBJ2-1; D is possibly TRBD2 (5 bases). This CDR3 has 15 residues. Germline V lookup: CDR1 MRHNA, CDR2 SNTAGT. The V end lost 2 bases, the J end lost 4 bases, and 12 bases lay between the germline ends. CDR3 nucleotide sequence: TGTGCCAGCAGTGACACGAGCGGCGCATACAATGAGCAGTTCTTC. Protein: CASSDTSGAYNEQFF.